This TCR beta chain is drawn from a study of beta chain features in type 1 diabetes (dated by TCRdb to the late 2010s). A note on the overall study: Mean age, gender distribution, total cell number and subset yield were not different between patients and healthy donors. A total of roughly 100,000,000 sorted cells were examined across all samples, and the number of cells per subset was strongly correlated with RNA yield. The study compared TCRB repertoires of sorted circulating CD4+ T cell subsets between recently diagnosed type 1 diabetes patients and matched healthy donors. Regulatory and stem cell-like memory subsets were isolated from only 8 patients and about eight healthy donors, whereas naive and central memory subsets came from all 28 donors. General study outcomes and caveats: At VDJ recombination sites, type 1 diabetes patients had fewer insertions and more deleted nucleotides, which implies abnormalities in thymic rearrangement. A moderate but significant shortening of TCRB CDR3 length was observed in type 1 diabetes patients in all four CD4+ subsets. HLA sub-analyses involved small numbers of individuals, so any influence of HLA type on TCRB rearrangement remained unresolved. Because cDNA was sequenced instead of genomic DNA, highly expressing activated cells could be over-represented, though the groups showed no difference in activation or CD3 levels. PCR might favor shorter templates, but patient and control samples were amplified and corrected together, so any skew would affect both groups equally. Naive, central memory and regulatory TCRB repertoires appeared more similar among patients than among healthy donors.

Its CDR3 holds 11 amino acids, cysteine through phenylalanine. Only the CDR3 DNA is retained, 33 bases long and in frame from the first base. The trim is 4 bases for V and 7 bases for J, with a gap of 5 bases between the germline ends. According to the germline V gene, CDR1 reads SGHTA and CDR2 reads FQGNSA. This clone showed up just a few times. There is no known antigen for this receptor. No per-base quality is available; no much larger clone lies one base away. Other DNA sequences in this sample translate to the same CDR3. The High Capacity cDNA Reverse Transcription Kit was used to reverse transcribe all of the isolated RNA, meaning that expressed TCRB transcripts were what got sequenced. Naive, central memory and regulatory T cell samples underwent deep immunoSEQ sequencing, averaging roughly 3.3 million total reads per sample. Sorted cells were lysed in RLT buffer and RNA was extracted with DNase-treated RNeasy Micro or Mini kits, depending on cell number. To prevent cross-contamination, each cell subset was processed individually, whereas patient and healthy donor samples were processed jointly. Using the immunoSEQ multiplex PCR, TCRB sequences were amplified from cDNA into 87-bp fragments spanning the CDR3 region. Amplicons were sequenced on the Illumina HiSeq platform. In the paper's pipeline: PCR bias was computationally corrected using synthetic template baselines, reads within Hamming distance 2 were collapsed, and singletons that could not be merged were discarded. By aligning reads against IMGT, V, D and J genes, CDR3 length, and insertions or deletions at six rearrangement sites were assigned. Within each subset, clonotype counts were normalized to sorted cell number, and only after that were true diversity and Gini coefficients computed with the tcR R package. The overlap coefficient, calculated on TCRB nucleotide sequences, was used to measure repertoire sharing. As a proxy for the pre-selection repertoire, out-of-frame TCRB sequences from naive cells were analyzed. Drawn from immuneACCESS, this table holds only the in-frame rearrangements with V and J called that TCRdb kept. Clones are partly lost; checked studies trace under half to an unresolved V gene and leave the rest unexplained. That table furnishes V, J and clone size, whereas the DNA furnished D and trimming. The sample profile shows roughly 500,000 clones; over 10% of them were found once. Roughly 0.046% of the sample is held by the ten biggest clonotypes.

Each donor gave one peripheral blood draw, averaging roughly 100 mL, which was collected into heparinised tubes. A BD FACSAria II and a panel including CD45RO, CCR7, CD25, CD127, CD95 and CD27 were used to sort naive, central memory, regulatory and stem cell-like memory CD4+ T cells. All sorted populations exceeded 95% purity. PBMCs were isolated right away by Lymphoprep density gradient centrifugation and were stained directly, without culture. To minimize batch effects, samples were stained and sorted in pairs, one healthy donor with one patient per experiment. The sequence derives from a young woman in good health. This receptor chain uses TRBV7-2 and TRBJ2-1, with the D gene not confidently named. The sequenced sample was naive CD4+ T cells from blood. In light of the paper, this sample's cell subset or site label describes: true naive CD4+ T cells. The DNA sequence reads TGTGCCAGCAGCTACTATAATGAGCAGTTCTTC. It is translated as CASSYYNEQFF.